Each of the 26 T cell receptor beta chains below was sequenced from the same sample in a study of T cells in localized non-small cell lung cancer. TCRdb keeps only in-frame clones here, not all; method: immunoSEQ multiplex PCR. The sample lists 90,000 or so clones; approximately 88% were seen once. Here the sequenced sample was peripheral blood, taken before any cancer treatment. These receptors were obtained from a man between 40 and 69 years old with stage I squamous cell lung carcinoma.

V gene TRBV11-2 combines with J gene TRBJ1-2; unclear D gene. Germline V gene lookup returns CDR1 SGHAT and CDR2 FQNNGV. There are 13 residues in the CDR3. V lost 0 bases and J lost 8, with 10 bases in between. The CDR3 is CASSLDRTAGYTF. In nucleotides, the CDR3 is TGTGCCAGCAGCTTAGATCGTACAGCCGGCTACACCTTC. The full variable domain, rest sourced from reference TRBV11-2 and TRBJ1-2, is EAGVAQSPRYKIIEKRQSVAFWCNPISGHATLYWYQQILGQGPKLLIQFQNNGVVDDSQLPKDRFSAERLKGVDSTLKIQPAKLEDSAVYLCASSLDRTAGYTFGSGTRLTVV.

V and J are TRBV6-5 and TRBJ2-7, with D tentatively TRBD1 or TRBD2 (5 bases each). The CDR3 covers 14 residues. Trimming pared 5 bases from V and 0 bases from J, leaving 11 bases between. Germline CDR1 reads MNHEY; CDR2 reads SVGAGI. The CDR3, as DNA: TGTGCCAGCAGTAAACCGGGACCCTCCTACGAGCAGTACTTC. Amino acid sequence: CASSKPGPSYEQYF.

The chain is built from TRBV7-9 and TRBJ2-1; 8 positions match TRBD2. The length of the CDR3 is 14 residues. Germline loops: CDR1 SEHNR, CDR2 FQNEAQ (reference sequence). The trim removed 5 bases at V and 8 bases at J, leaving 8 bases unmatched. The CDR3 DNA is TGTGCCAGCAGCGCCTGGGTCGGGGGGGATGAGCAGTTCTTC. Translating it yields CASSAWVGGDEQFF.

The genes are TRBV27 and TRBJ1-5; 7 nucleotides line up with TRBD1. This CDR3 contains 15 residues. With V trimmed by 5 bases and J by 6 bases, 10 bases remained unmatched. Germline CDR1 and CDR2: MNHEY and SMNVEV (reference sequence). CDR3 region: CASSLNRGEIQPQHF. In DNA, the CDR3 is TGTGCCAGCAGTCTCAACAGGGGCGAGATTCAGCCCCAGCATTTT.

The chain couples TRBV15 to TRBJ2-2; D is tentatively TRBD1 or TRBD2 (5 bases each). The CDR3 is made up of 18 amino acids. Trimming stripped 0 bases from V and 1 base from J, with 15 bases between. In germline, CDR1 is LNHNV, CDR2 YYDKDF (reference sequence). The CDR3 DNA is TGTGCCACCAGCAGAGATGGGGGTGACAGACAGAACACCGGGGAGCTGTTTTTT. This sequence encodes CATSRDGGDRQNTGELFF.

The chain recombines TRBV29-1 with TRBJ1-2; tentatively, D is TRBD1 (6 bases). The V end lost 7 bases, the J end lost 3 bases, and 15 bases lay between the germline ends. Germline lookup yields CDR1 SQVTM and CDR2 ANQGSEA. The CDR3 is 13 residues long. The CDR3 region has the DNA TGCAGCGCCGAGGGGGGGCTTGACTATGGCTACACCTTC. This codes for CSAEGGLDYGYTF.

This clone was observed a handful of times. V usage is TRBV7-9 and J usage is TRBJ1-1; D possibly corresponds to TRBD1 (5 bases). The CDR3 extends over 13 amino acids. V shed 2 bases and J shed 5 bases, with 9 bases lying between them. Looked up from germline, CDR1 is SEHNR and CDR2 is FQNEAQ (reference sequence). CDR3 nucleotides: TGTGCCAGCAGCTTATTCGGGGGAACTGAAGCTTTCTTT. This translates into CASSLFGGTEAFF. Full variable domain (missing parts from reference TRBV7-9 and TRBJ1-1): DTGVSQNPRHKITKRGQNVTFRCDPISEHNRLYWYRQTLGQGPEFLTYFQNEAQLEKSRLLSDRFSAERPKGSFSTLEIQRTEQGDSAMYLCASSLFGGTEAFFGQGTRLTVV.

The gene calls are TRBV28 and TRBJ1-2; TRBD1 agrees at 10 bases. CDR1 MDHEN and CDR2 SYDVKM come from the germline V gene. Trimming removed 6 bases from V and 5 bases from J; junction bases left unmatched: 9. The CDR3 loop spans 15 amino acids. CDR3 sequence (DNA): TGTGCCAGCAGCTACGACAGGGGGCTTGTGTATGGCTACACCTTC. It specifies CASSYDRGLVYGYTF.

The CDR3: CASSARSSGNTIYF. CDR3 nucleotides: TGTGCCAGCAGCGCCCGGAGCTCTGGAAACACCATATATTTT. The chain carries TRBV13 and TRBJ1-3; D remains ambiguous. CDR1 is PRHDT and CDR2 is FYEKMQ in the germline V gene (reference sequence). The germline V and J ends were trimmed by 5 bases and 0 bases, with 8 bases remaining between them. CDR3 length: 14 amino acids.

Note on this clone: Other nucleotide sequences from this sample produce the same CDR3. The V gene is TRBV7-9, the J gene TRBJ1-4; D is uncertain. This CDR3 has 13 residues. V was shortened by 5 bases and J by 3 bases, with 7 bases between the two germline ends. Looked up from germline, CDR1 is SEHNR and CDR2 is FQNEAQ (reference sequence). CDR3 amino acids: CASSPTPNEKLFF. The CDR3 nucleotides are TGTGCCAGCAGCCCGACCCCTAATGAAAAACTGTTTTTT.

The chain joins TRBV27 to TRBJ2-7, with a tentative D call TRBD2 (7 bases). V lost 5 bases, J lost 3 bases, and 17 bases lay in between. Germline V gives CDR1 MNHEY, CDR2 SMNVEV (reference sequence). The CDR3 runs to 15 residues. CDR3 nucleotide sequence: TGTGCCAGCAGTGTGAGGGGCGGGGGCGACTACGAGCAGTACTTC. This codes for CASSVRGGGDYEQYF.

This rearrangement joins TRBV9 to TRBJ2-1, with 9 bases that match TRBD2. Germline V gene lookup returns CDR1 SGDLS and CDR2 YYNGEE. Trimming took 4 bases from V and 3 from J; bases not matched to a gene: 5. The CDR3 is 15 amino acids. CDR3 nucleotides: TGTGCCAGCAGCCCCCGACTAGCGGACTACAATGAGCAGTTCTTC. Translating it yields CASSPRLADYNEQFF.

The rearrangement joins TRBV7-9 to TRBJ2-7, with 8 bases identical to TRBD1. The CDR3 is 14 residues long. Germline V lookup: CDR1 SEHNR, CDR2 FQNEAQ (reference sequence). The V gene end was trimmed by 3 bases and the J gene end by 3 bases; junction bases not matched to a gene: 4. CDR3 loop: CASSFGQGGYEQYF. CDR3 nucleotide sequence: TGTGCCAGCAGCTTCGGACAGGGAGGCTACGAGCAGTACTTC.

This chain joins TRBV7-2 and TRBJ2-3; 9 nucleotides match TRBD1. Germline V gene data show CDR1 as SGHTA and CDR2 as FQGNSA. Trimming at V came to 4 bases and at J to 13 bases, leaving 9 bases not matched to a gene. The CDR3 has 13 residues. The CDR3 region has the DNA TGTGCCAGCAGCTCCAGGACAGGGGACGGGGAGTATTTT. As protein: CASSSRTGDGEYF.

The chain uses TRBV5-1 and TRBJ1-1, with 7 bases that match TRBD1. Germline assignment: CDR1 SGHRS and CDR2 YFSETQ. V was clipped by 2 bases and J by 0 bases; unmatched bases: 16. The CDR3 extends over 19 amino acids. CDR3 protein: CASSFGTGQTRNLNTEAFF. CDR3 nucleotides: TGCGCCAGCAGCTTCGGAACGGGACAGACTAGGAATTTGAACACTGAAGCTTTCTTT.

The chain couples TRBV7-7 to TRBJ2-1, with D possibly TRBD1 on 6 matching bases. Per the germline V gene, CDR1 is SSHAT and CDR2 is FNYEAQ (reference sequence). The CDR3 is made up of 14 amino acids. Trimming removed 3 bases from V and 6 bases from J, with 12 bases in between. The CDR3 DNA reads TGTGCCAGCAGCTTTCGACAGGTAACCAATGAGCAGTTCTTC. Translation gives CASSFRQVTNEQFF. Combining the CDR3 with reference TRBV7-7 and TRBJ2-1 gives the whole variable domain GAGVSQSPRYKVTKRGQDVTLRCDPISSHATLYWYQQALGQGPEFLTYFNYEAQPDKSGLPSDRFSAERPEGSISTLTIQRTEQRDSAMYRCASSFRQVTNEQFFGPGTRLTVL.

This clone has a handful of counts. The genes are TRBV6-4 and TRBJ2-2; 8 bases map to TRBD2. The germline V gene has CDR1 MRHNA and CDR2 SNTAGT. The CDR3 loop spans 15 amino acids. The trim removed 0 bases at V and 3 bases at J, leaving 0 bases unmatched. The CDR3 DNA reads TGTGCCAGCAGTGACTCCGGGGGGGACACCGGGGAGCTGTTTTTT. The encoded protein is CASSDSGGDTGELFF.

The gene calls are TRBV5-1 and TRBJ2-2; the D gene is possibly TRBD1 (5 bases). The CDR3 runs 14 residues. V was cut by 4 bases and J by 6 bases, with 13 bases left in between. Germline V lookup: CDR1 SGHRS, CDR2 YFSETQ. The CDR3 is CASSNQGTAGELFF. CDR3 nucleotides: TGCGCCAGCAGCAACCAGGGTACCGCCGGGGAGCTGTTTTTT.

The chain has TRBV11-2 and TRBJ2-7; no clear D. CDR1 and CDR2 from the germline V gene are SGHAT and FQNNGV. The CDR3 runs to 13 residues. Trimming pared 5 bases from V and 3 bases from J, leaving 11 bases between. CDR3: CASSPGFRYEQYF. CDR3 coding DNA: TGTGCCAGCAGCCCAGGATTTCGCTACGAGCAGTACTTC.

The rearrangement links TRBV27 to TRBJ2-7; D may correspond to TRBD1 or TRBD2 (5 bases each). Germline CDR1 is MNHEY and CDR2 is SMNVEV (reference sequence). Trimming removed 1 base at V and 5 bases at J, with 15 bases between. This CDR3 spans 15 amino acids. The CDR3 loop is CASSLLGDSVNEQYF. The CDR3 DNA is TGTGCCAGCAGTTTATTGGGGGATTCGGTCAACGAGCAGTACTTC.

The chain has TRBV7-9 and TRBJ2-7; no firm D call. V lost 1 base, J lost 2 bases, and 9 bases lay in between. Germline V gene sequence: CDR1 SEHNR, CDR2 FQNEAQ (reference sequence). This CDR3 is 14 amino acids long. CDR3 bases: TGTGCCAGCAGCTTAGAAGGCTTTACCTACGAGCAGTACTTC. Its translation: CASSLEGFTYEQYF.

This chain uses TRBV19 with TRBJ2-1; TRBD2 matches at 9 bases. The germline V gene has CDR1 LNHDA and CDR2 SQIVND (reference sequence). V was pared by 8 bases and J by 4 bases, with 15 bases of the junction left unmatched. This CDR3 contains 17 residues. This CDR3 reads CASRPRSAGGAYNEQFF. The CDR3 nucleotides are TGTGCCAGTCGCCCACGTAGCGCGGGGGGGGCATACAATGAGCAGTTCTTC.

This chain connects TRBV6-5 to TRBJ1-2; TRBD1 matches 12 bases. Trimming cost V 6 bases and J 7 bases; bases outside gene matches: 9. CDR3 size: 15 residues. Germline V CDR1 and CDR2: MNHEY, SVGAGI. CDR3 in DNA: TGTGCCAGCAGAGTACCGGGACAGGGGGCCGTTGGCTACACCTTC. Protein product: CASRVPGQGAVGYTF.

CDR3: CASSSPRAYEQYF. Written as DNA, the CDR3 is TGTGCCAGCAGTTCCCCCCGTGCCTACGAGCAGTACTTC. The chain links TRBV6-5 to TRBJ2-7; D is undetermined. CDR3 length equals 13 residues. The ends were cut back, 4 bases at V and 2 bases at J, with 9 bases in the middle. CDR1 MNHEY and CDR2 SVGAGI come from the germline V gene.

V usage is TRBV5-1 and J usage is TRBJ1-2, with D perhaps matching TRBD1 (6 bases). The germline V and J ends were trimmed by 0 bases and 4 bases, with 10 bases remaining between them. Germline CDR1 is SGHRS and CDR2 is YFSETQ. CDR3 length equals 14 residues. CDR3 in DNA: TGCGCCAGCAGCTTGGCAGGACAGTCCTATGGCTACACCTTC. This codes for CASSLAGQSYGYTF.

The chain couples TRBV11-2 to TRBJ1-1; D not resolved. V lost 0 bases and J lost 0, with 5 bases in between. The CDR3 extends over 14 amino acids. The germline CDR1 and CDR2 sequences are SGHAT and FQNNGV. The CDR3 bases are TGTGCCAGCAGCTTAGAGGTAATGAACACTGAAGCTTTCTTT. Amino acid sequence: CASSLEVMNTEAFF.